This T cell receptor (beta chain) comes out of a study of shared clonotypes between healthy human individuals. Regarding the study as a whole: Generation probabilities of non-shared clonotypes were lower (relative to those shared by all four donors).

The method was immunoSEQ multiplex PCR; TCRdb's version includes in-frame clones alone and lacks a portion of them. The top ten clones hold approximately 0.06% of a sample with under 650,000 clones, almost 97% of them seen once. With respect to this clone: Its specificity is unknown.

V shed 6 bases and J shed 9 bases, with 21 bases lying between them. Germline-derived CDR1 and CDR2 are MNHEY and SVGAGI. The CDR3 covers 14 residues. There were no recent acute infections or vaccinations among the donors, who were healthy HIV-negative adults. Caucasian adults living in Nashville, Tennessee, provided all samples. This clonotype was obtained from a woman between 25 and 40 years old in good health. The chain joins TRBV6-5 to TRBJ2-7; maybe TRBD1 (6 bases). Sequenced sample: naive CD4+ T cells sorted from blood. As to subset: CD45RA+ positively selected. The CDR3 DNA reads TGTGCCAGCAGGGACAGACACGAACCTCACGGGCAGTACTTC. The encoded protein is CASRDRHEPHGQYF.